The 9 T cell receptor beta chains reported below all come from one sample, sequenced in a study of CD8 T cells in Susac syndrome. With random hexamers, reverse transcription was performed on about 0.5 to 1 ug of RNA. TCRdb passed the immunoSEQ multiplex PCR reads through MiXCR, listing each CDR3 protein once. The profile covers about 100,000 distinct CDR3 sequences, with 95% appearing a single time and 0.3% taken by the ten largest. The sequenced sample was CD8+ T cells from PBMCs. Receptor source: a human donor with Susac syndrome.

This clonotype appeared a single time. J is TRBJ2-5 and V is TRBV7-8; unclear D gene. CDR3 length: 14 amino acids. CDR1 and CDR2 (germline): SGHVS, FQNEAQ. V was clipped by 5 bases and J by 4 bases, with 14 bases between them. CDR3 in DNA: TGTGCCAGCAGCCTCTCGGGCCTGGGAGAGACCCAGTACTTC. This translates into CASSLSGLGETQYF.

This sequence joins TRBV7-9 and TRBJ2-7, with a tentative D call TRBD1 (6 bases). The CDR3 runs 16 residues. V lost 4 bases and J lost 4, with 20 bases in between. The germline V gene has CDR1 SEHNR and CDR2 FQNEAQ (reference sequence). CDR3 region: CASSYTEADSPYEQYF. CDR3 sequence (DNA): TGTGCCAGCAGCTATACCGAGGCGGACAGCCCTTACGAGCAGTACTTC. Variable domain in full (rest from reference TRBV7-9 and TRBJ2-7): DTGVSQNPRHKITKRGQNVTFRCDPISEHNRLYWYRQTLGQGPEFLTYFQNEAQLEKSRLLSDRFSAERPKGSFSTLEIQRTEQGDSAMYLCASSYTEADSPYEQYFGPGTRLTVT.

This clonotype is a singleton in its sample. The rearrangement joins TRBV28 to TRBJ2-7; D possibly corresponds to TRBD1 (5 bases). This CDR3 has 12 amino acids. Germline loops: CDR1 MDHEN, CDR2 SYDVKM. Between the trimmed V and J ends, which lost 5 bases and 5 bases, there was a span of 10 bases. CDR3 residues: CASSDSGHEQYF. In DNA form, the CDR3 reads TGTGCCAGCAGTGACAGTGGCCACGAGCAGTACTTC.

The CDR3 DNA reads as TGTGCCAGCAGCTCAGGGGGGGTCCATGGCTACACCTTC. Amino acids: CASSSGGVHGYTF. V and J are TRBV9 and TRBJ1-2, with TRBD1 identical over 7 bases. The germline V gene has CDR1 SGDLS and CDR2 YYNGEE. Losses at the gene ends were 4 bases for V and 6 bases for J; bases not matched to a gene: 6. This CDR3 comprises 13 residues.

The chain recombines TRBV19 with TRBJ2-1; 7 bases align to TRBD2. This CDR3 has 15 residues. CDR1 is LNHDA, CDR2 SQIVND, per germline (reference sequence). Trimming at V came to 4 bases and at J to 2 bases, leaving 5 bases not matched to a gene. For the CDR3, the DNA is TGTGCCAGTAGTACCCCAGCGGGGACCTACAATGAGCAGTTCTTC. Its translation: CASSTPAGTYNEQFF.

The J gene is TRBJ2-7, the V gene TRBV11-2; D is possibly TRBD1 or TRBD2 (5 bases each). The V end was cut by 5 bases, the J end by 0 bases, with 14 bases between. This CDR3 has 15 amino acids. CDR1 and CDR2 from the germline V gene are SGHAT and FQNNGV. Here the CDR3 DNA reads TGTGCCAGCAGCGACGGGACGGTCAACTCCTACGAGCAGTACTTC. Protein product: CASSDGTVNSYEQYF.

This rearrangement joins TRBV29-1 to TRBJ1-1, with a possible D match to TRBD1 (6 bases). CDR3 length: 16 amino acids. CDR1 and CDR2 (germline): SQVTM, ANQGSEA. Trimming removed 6 bases at V and 0 bases at J, with 20 bases between. CDR3 nucleotides: TGCAGCGTCCTCTTGGGGGGCATTTTAGTGAACACTGAAGCTTTCTTT. Translated: CSVLLGGILVNTEAFF.

The chain employs TRBV25-1 and TRBJ2-2, with 10 bases matching TRBD1. V gave up 2 bases and J gave up 9 bases; unmatched junction bases: 9. The CDR3 runs 16 residues. Germline V gene sequence: CDR1 MGHDK, CDR2 SYGVNS. CDR3 bases: TGTGCCAGCAGTGAAGGTCTGACAGGGGGCGGCCGGGAGCTGTTTTTT. It yields the protein CASSEGLTGGGRELFF.

The chain employs TRBV6-5 and TRBJ2-7, with no clear D. Trimming removed 0 bases from V and 6 bases from J, with 9 bases in between. The CDR3 extends over 13 amino acids. The V gene's germline CDR1 is MNHEY and CDR2 SVGAGI. This CDR3 reads CASSYSRGFEQYF. The CDR3 DNA sequence: TGTGCCAGCAGTTACTCGAGAGGTTTCGAGCAGTACTTC.